Listed here are 25 T cell receptor beta chains from one sample, sequenced in a study of identical twins. MiXCR, run by TCRdb on the 5' RACE reads, gives a single entry per CDR3 protein. The profile shows some 1,600,000 distinct CDR3 sequences, under 35% of them singletons. The specimen was cord blood. All receptors come from a newborn girl in good health.

This clonotype turned up a few times. The gene calls are TRBV5-1 and TRBJ1-1, with D perhaps TRBD1 (5 bases). Trimming stripped 5 bases from V and 3 bases from J, with 11 bases between. The CDR3 contains 13 residues. Germline loops: CDR1 SGHRS, CDR2 YFSETQ. CDR3 DNA: TGCGCCAGCAGGCGGGACCGATACACTGAAGCTTTCTTT. Translated: CASRRDRYTEAFF. Full variable domain (outside the CDR3, taken from reference TRBV5-1 and TRBJ1-1): KAGVTQTPRYLIKTRGQQVTLSCSPISGHRSVSWYQQTPGQGLQFLFEYFSETQRNKGNFPGRFSGRQFSNSRSEMNVSTLELGDSALYLCASRRDRYTEAFFGQGTRLTVV.

This clonotype was counted only a few times. V and J are TRBV4-2 and TRBJ2-5; D is undetermined. CDR1 is LGHNA, CDR2 YNFKEQ, per germline. The V end lost 0 bases, the J end lost 2 bases, and 7 bases lay between the germline ends. CDR3 length equals 14 residues. The CDR3 coding sequence is TGTGCCAGCAGCCAAGATCTGGCACAAGAGACCCAGTACTTC. Its protein product is CASSQDLAQETQYF.

The rearrangement links TRBV20-1 to TRBJ2-1; D remains unclear. CDR3 length equals 12 residues. V was cut by 6 bases and J by 5 bases, with 11 bases left in between. Germline-derived CDR1 and CDR2 are DFQATT and SNEGSKA (reference sequence). In nucleotides, the CDR3 is TGCAGTGCGACGAGCCTTAACAATGAGCAGTTCTTC. As protein: CSATSLNNEQFF.

The genes are TRBV2 and TRBJ2-2; 7 bases align to TRBD2. V shed 5 bases, J shed 7 bases, and the junction held 7 bases outside the gene matches. CDR3 size: 14 residues. Germline CDR1 and CDR2: SNHLY and FYNNEI. This CDR3 reads CASSQLGGIGELFF. The CDR3 DNA sequence: TGTGCCAGCAGTCAGTTGGGGGGGATCGGGGAGCTGTTTTTT.

The V and J genes are TRBV14 and TRBJ1-2; D might be TRBD1 (5 bases). With 1 base removed from V and 1 base from J, the gap between germline ends came to 10 bases. Germline V CDR1 and CDR2: SGHDN, FVKESK. The CDR3 covers 15 residues. The CDR3 sequence: CASSQGGGSNYGYTF. The CDR3 DNA is TGTGCCAGCAGCCAAGGGGGCGGCAGTAACTATGGCTACACCTTC.

The chain carries TRBV20-1 and TRBJ2-5; TRBD2 matches at 10 bases. The CDR3 loop spans 14 amino acids. The V and J ends lost 2 bases and 0 bases, in that order; junction bases with no gene match: 0. Germline CDR1 DFQATT, CDR2 SNEGSKA (reference sequence). The DNA for the CDR3 is TGCAGTGCTAGACTAGCGGGAGACCAAGAGACCCAGTACTTC. It encodes CSARLAGDQETQYF.

The chain has TRBV27 and TRBJ1-2, with D perhaps TRBD1 (5 bases). From germline, CDR1 is MNHEY and CDR2 SMNVEV (reference sequence). There are 15 residues in the CDR3. The CDR3: CAALEGPLYNYGYTF. In DNA form, the CDR3 reads TGTGCTGCTTTGGAGGGGCCGCTCTATAACTATGGCTACACCTTC.

As concerns this clonotype: A much larger clone lies a single base off, so this may be a read error. This CDR3 is missing its conserved last phenylalanine or tryptophan, likely due to a read error. The J gene is TRBJ2-1, the V gene TRBV12-3 or TRBV12-4; 7 nucleotides align to TRBD2. The CDR3 is 15 residues long. The J segment lost 9 bases and the V segment lost 2 bases, leaving 10 bases of the junction unmatched. CDR3 sequence: CASSLKSSGPREQFL. The CDR3 region has the DNA TGTGCCAGCAGTTTAAAGTCTAGCGGCCCTCGTGAGCAGTTCCTC.

This clonotype appeared a few times. A much larger clone differs by one base, so this may be a read error. V usage is TRBV12-3 or TRBV12-4 and J usage is TRBJ2-7, with D possibly matching TRBD2 (6 bases). This CDR3 is 16 amino acids long. The V gene lost 6 bases and the J gene lost 7 bases, with 25 bases spanning the gap. CDR3 sequence: CASRATRLSSYNEQYF. Here the CDR3 DNA reads TGTGCCAGCAGAGCGACTAGGTTGAGCTCCTACAATGAGCAGTACTTC.

Turning to this clonotype: Mismatch with germline at one junction end may stem from a read error. The chain employs TRBV6-1 and TRBJ2-7, with a weak D call TRBD2 (5 bases). Germline V lookup: CDR1 MNHNS, CDR2 SASEGT. This CDR3 spans 13 amino acids. For the CDR3, the DNA is TGTGCCGGCAGTGAACGCGGGCCCTACGAGCAGTACTTC. It codes for CAGSERGPYEQYF.

This clonotype was recorded only once. The gene calls are TRBV7-9 and TRBJ1-1, with D possibly being TRBD1 (6 bases). Germline CDR1 and CDR2: SEHNR and FQNEAQ (reference sequence). The germline V and J ends were trimmed by 5 bases and 6 bases, with 16 bases remaining between them. This CDR3 has 14 residues. This CDR3 is CASSLDRYSAEAFF. The CDR3 DNA follows: TGTGCCAGCAGCCTAGACAGGTACAGCGCTGAAGCTTTCTTT.

The chain uses TRBV5-1 and TRBJ2-7; no clear D. There are 15 residues in the CDR3. The V gene lost 4 bases and the J gene lost 4 bases, with 18 bases spanning the gap. The germline V gene encodes CDR1 SGHRS and CDR2 YFSETQ. The CDR3 protein is CASSRNSLDRYEQYF. The CDR3 nucleotides read TGCGCCAGCAGCAGGAACTCCCTCGACCGTTACGAGCAGTACTTC.

This clonotype showed up just a few times. The gene calls are TRBV28 and TRBJ2-6; weak D call: TRBD1 (6 bases). V was shortened by 4 bases and J by 7 bases, with 32 bases between the two germline ends. CDR1 and CDR2 from the germline V gene are MDHEN and SYDVKM. This CDR3 has 21 amino acids. The CDR3 is CASSYRDLRPPSGVKANVLTF. The CDR3 nucleotides read TGTGCCAGCAGTTACAGGGATCTCCGTCCGCCCTCTGGGGTAAAAGCCAACGTCCTGACTTTC.

This rearrangement joins TRBV21-1 to TRBJ2-1; the table assigns TRBD2, which was not confirmed against the DNA. TRBV21-1 is annotated as a pseudogene. This CDR3 has 21 amino acids. The CDR3 DNA reads as TGTGCCAGCCTACAAGCCCTCCCGGGACTAGCGGGGGGACACTCCTACAATGAGCAGTTCTTC. Protein sequence: CASLQALPGLAGGHSYNEQFF.

The chain couples TRBV5-1 to TRBJ2-1; 15 nucleotides match TRBD2. The ends lost 4 bases at V and 6 bases at J; junction bases unmatched: 5. This CDR3 is 16 amino acids long. Germline loops: CDR1 SGHRS, CDR2 YFSETQ. The CDR3 loop reads CASSLRTSGGANEQFF. CDR3 nucleotide sequence: TGCGCCAGCAGCCTCAGGACTAGCGGGGGGGCCAATGAGCAGTTCTTC.

This clonotype has only a few counts. This chain uses TRBV20-1 with TRBJ2-1, with 8 bases aligning to TRBD2. This CDR3 is built from 14 residues. Germline values: CDR1 DFQATT, CDR2 SNEGSKA (reference sequence). With 6 bases clipped from V and 0 bases from J, the junction kept 4 bases outside the gene matches. CDR3 sequence: CSAVLAGSYNEQFF. CDR3 sequence (DNA): TGCAGTGCGGTCCTAGCGGGCTCCTACAATGAGCAGTTCTTC.

This clonotype was seen repeatedly, ten times or more. The rearrangement joins TRBV20-1 to TRBJ2-7, with D uncertain. This CDR3 has 9 residues. The germline gives CDR1 DFQATT, CDR2 SNEGSKA (reference sequence). Trimming took off 4 bases at V and 3 bases at J, with 1 base between the two ends. This CDR3 is CSANYEQYF. In DNA, the CDR3 is TGCAGTGCTAACTACGAGCAGTACTTC.

This rearrangement joins TRBV20-1 to TRBJ2-1; 8 bases map to TRBD2. V gave up 3 bases and J gave up 4 bases; unmatched junction bases: 11. The CDR3 is 16 amino acids. From germline, CDR1 is DFQATT and CDR2 SNEGSKA (reference sequence). The CDR3 here is CSASLPLAAIYNEQFF. Written as DNA, the CDR3 is TGCAGTGCTAGTCTCCCACTAGCGGCTATATACAATGAGCAGTTCTTC.

This clonotype showed up just a few times. This chain uses TRBV28 with TRBJ2-3; D possibly corresponds to TRBD2 (7 bases). V was shortened by 6 bases and J by 2 bases, with 15 bases between the two germline ends. There are 15 residues in the CDR3. The germline CDR1 and CDR2 sequences are MDHEN and SYDVKM. For the CDR3, the DNA is TGTGCCAGCAGCCTCAGCGGGACATACACAGATACGCAGTATTTT. Its protein is CASSLSGTYTDTQYF.

V is TRBV12-3 or TRBV12-4 and J is TRBJ1-5; no reliable D call. V was pared by 6 bases and J by 6 bases, with 15 bases between. This CDR3 is 14 amino acids long. The CDR3 nucleotides read TGTGCCAGCAGCAAAAGGGTGGCCTTTCAGCCCCAGCATTTT. Encoded protein: CASSKRVAFQPQHF.

This chain connects TRBV7-2 to TRBJ2-3, with TRBD2 identical over 7 bases. This CDR3 contains 13 residues. CDR1 is SGHTA, CDR2 FQGNSA, per germline. J gave up 10 bases and V 5 bases, and 9 bases lay outside the gene matches. CDR3 coding DNA: TGTGCCAGCAGCGAGGGACTACTGTATCCGCAGTATTTT. Protein sequence: CASSEGLLYPQYF.

J is TRBJ2-1 and V is TRBV2, with 10 positions matching TRBD2. In germline, CDR1 is SNHLY, CDR2 FYNNEI. The CDR3 spans 17 residues. Trimming took 7 bases from V and 0 from J; bases not matched to a gene: 9. CDR3 in amino acids: CASTVSLAGSSYNEQFF. Written as DNA, the CDR3 is TGTGCCAGCACTGTATCACTAGCGGGAAGCTCCTACAATGAGCAGTTCTTC.

This clonotype has a handful of counts. This chain links TRBV7-6 with TRBJ2-1, with D possibly TRBD2 on 7 matching bases. The V gene's germline CDR1 is SGHVS and CDR2 FNYEAQ. The CDR3 loop spans 18 amino acids. V lost 1 base and J 2 bases, leaving 18 bases between the germline ends. The CDR3 DNA follows: TGTGCCAGCAGCTTAGAGGGTGGGGGCCTAGCGGCCTACAATGAGCAGTTCTTC. Protein sequence: CASSLEGGGLAAYNEQFF.

This chain uses TRBV12-3 or TRBV12-4 with TRBJ2-1; 12 bases map to TRBD2. The CDR3 length is 19 residues. Unmatched junction bases numbered 16, after V lost 5 bases and J lost 5 bases. The CDR3 protein is CASSVNGLAGLGRDNEQFF. As DNA, the CDR3 is TGTGCCAGCAGTGTGAATGGACTAGCGGGGCTAGGCCGGGACAATGAGCAGTTCTTC.

This clonotype was detected only a few times. The chain has TRBV12-5 and TRBJ2-7, with D uncertain. Germline V gene lookup returns CDR1 LGHNT and CDR2 FRNRAP. The CDR3 is 12 residues long. Between the trimmed V and J ends, which lost 4 bases and 6 bases, there was a span of 10 bases. The CDR3 nucleotides read TGTGCTAGTGGTTGGCTGGGTCGCGAGCAGTACTTC. This translates into CASGWLGREQYF.